This T cell receptor beta chain emerged from a study of blood T cell repertoires in COVID-19. Looking at the study overall: T cells, B-cell-depleted T cells, or PBMCs supplied cDNA or gDNA.

Per the authors' pipeline: Amplified reference gene primers provided the basis for estimating nucleated cell counts. Assay used: immunoSEQ multiplex PCR; TCRdb lists only in-frame clones, some missing. V, J and clone size derive from that table, while D and trimming were established from the DNA sequence. The table lists more than 200,000 clones, over 75% of them singletons. The CDR3 contains 12 residues. V gave up 6 bases and J gave up 0 bases, with 4 bases separating them. The germline gives CDR1 SEHNR, CDR2 FQNEAQ (reference sequence). Participants were aged about 18 to 90 years, lived in 25 or so US areas, and enrolled virtually. Assignment of participants to cohorts was predicated upon participant-reported clinical history.

The sequence derives from a man under 40 with acute COVID-19. The chain carries TRBV7-9 and TRBJ2-3; no clear D gene. Sequenced: PBMCs or T cells enriched from blood (not recorded which). CDR3 DNA sequence: TGTGCCAGCAGGACTAGCACAGATACGCAGTATTTT. Its protein is CASRTSTDTQYF.